This T cell receptor beta chain appears in the sequencing data of a study of T cell responses to AZD1222 COVID-19 vaccine. Profiled with immunoSEQ multiplex PCR; TCRdb holds only in-frame clones, not every one. The data contain some 120,000 clones, over 75% of them seen just once; the ten biggest clones take up approximately 2.5%. The receptor was isolated from an adult in good health. The starting material was peripheral blood, obtained on day 0 of AZD1222 vaccination.

The CDR3 region is CASSFQGDTIYF. As DNA, the CDR3 is TGTGCCAGCTCATTTCAGGGAGACACCATATATTTT. This chain connects TRBV18 to TRBJ1-3, with D tentatively TRBD1 (5 bases). Deletions cut 5 bases from V and 8 bases from J, with 10 bases between. CDR1 is KGHSH and CDR2 is LQKENI in the germline V gene. The CDR3 contains 12 residues. The variable domain in full, completed from reference TRBV18 and TRBJ1-3, reads NAGVMQNPRHLVRRRGQEARLRCSPMKGHSHVYWYRQLPEEGLKFMVYLQKENIIDESGMPKERFSAEFPKEGPSILRIQQVVRGDSAAYFCASSFQGDTIYFGEGSWLTVV.